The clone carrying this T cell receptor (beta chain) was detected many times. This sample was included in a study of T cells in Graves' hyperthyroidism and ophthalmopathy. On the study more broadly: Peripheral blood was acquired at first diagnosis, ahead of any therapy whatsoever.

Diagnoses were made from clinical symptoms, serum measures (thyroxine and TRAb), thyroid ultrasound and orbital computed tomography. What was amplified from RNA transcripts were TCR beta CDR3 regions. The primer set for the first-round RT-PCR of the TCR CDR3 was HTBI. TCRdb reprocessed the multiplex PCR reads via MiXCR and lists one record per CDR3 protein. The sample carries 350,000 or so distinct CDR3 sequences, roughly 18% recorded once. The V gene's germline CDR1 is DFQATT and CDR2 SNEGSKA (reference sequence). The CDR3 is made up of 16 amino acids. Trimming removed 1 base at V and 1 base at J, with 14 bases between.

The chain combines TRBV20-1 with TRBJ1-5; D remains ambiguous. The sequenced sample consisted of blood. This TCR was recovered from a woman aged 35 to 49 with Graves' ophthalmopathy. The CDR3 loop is CSARVASQASNQPQHF. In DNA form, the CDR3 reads TGCAGTGCTAGAGTGGCCAGTCAAGCAAGCAATCAGCCCCAGCATTTT.